This T cell receptor beta chain was identified in a study of shared clonotypes between healthy human individuals. Looking at the study overall: Donors consisted of two women and three men between 18 and 49.

Concerning this clone: This sample also contains other DNA sequences that code for the same CDR3.

Splitting of CD4+ cells produced CD45RA+ naive and CD45RA-negative memory subsets. Tens of thousands of T cell genomes (roughly 220 ng DNA) went into each sorted-subset replicate. Source study methods: For the immunoSEQ data, sequences were junction-only without quality scores, so filtering differed. The table came from immunoSEQ multiplex PCR; TCRdb's copy has only in-frame clones and leaves some out. Clone size and V and J calls were adopted from that table, with D and trimming inferred from the DNA. Of 2,100,000 or so clones detected, under 97% appear once; the ten largest clones hold approximately 0.13%. Germline V CDR1 and CDR2: KGHSH, LQKENI. This CDR3 comprises 15 residues. Trimming left V 0 bases short and J 0 bases short, with 9 bases between.

The genes are TRBV18 and TRBJ2-7, with a tentative D call TRBD2 (5 bases). This receptor was obtained from a man aged 18 to 29 in good health. Source material: naive CD4+ T cells sorted from blood. Subset indicated: CD45RA+ positively selected. The chain's CDR3 is CASSPPSGSSYEQYF. CDR3 nucleotides: TGTGCCAGCTCACCACCGTCGGGAAGCTCCTACGAGCAGTACTTC.